This T cell receptor beta chain was sequenced in a study of cytomegalovirus exposure and HLA in healthy donors. Background on the study: Membership in the Caucasian-associated ancestry cluster was found for around 81% of roughly 400 genotyped donors.

60 Vbeta and 13 Jbeta primers were used in PCR. Only in-frame clones appear in the TCRdb table, and some are missing; sequencing was by immunoSEQ multiplex PCR. This sample carries fewer than 200,000 clones, less than 80% of them seen once, and the ten largest clones take about 0.8%. CDR3 length equals 15 residues. With 5 bases clipped from V and 6 bases from J, the junction kept 7 bases outside the gene matches. Germline lookup yields CDR1 MDHEN and CDR2 SYDVKM. With regard to this clone: Its antigen is not identified.

General study points: 150 to 200 TCR beta chains were listed as cytomegalovirus-associated.

Material for sequencing was PBMCs. The TCR originated in a female donor in good health and CMV-seronegative. The chain employs TRBV28 and TRBJ2-7; 13 nucleotides align to TRBD2. The CDR3 reads CASSVWTSGRREQYF. The CDR3 DNA reads as TGTGCCAGCAGTGTCTGGACTAGCGGGAGACGCGAGCAGTACTTC.